Listed below are T cell receptor beta chains from one sample, sequenced in a study of T cell responses to AZD1222 COVID-19 vaccine. Only in-frame clones appear in the TCRdb table, and some are missing; sequencing was by immunoSEQ multiplex PCR. The table has about 100,000 clones, approximately 89% seen once. Sequenced here: peripheral blood, sampled 28 days after the second AZD1222 dose. The source is an adult who received the AZD1222 COVID-19 vaccine. CDR3s include the opening cysteine and the closing phenylalanine or tryptophan. D genes are given only for firm matches.

j_gene | v_gene | d_gene | CDR3nt | CDR3aa
TRBJ1-3 | TRBV7-9 | NA | TGTGCCAGCAGCCCGGACTTAAGAAACACCATATATTTT | CASSPDLRNTIYF
TRBJ2-2 | TRBV10-1 | TRBD2 | TGCGCCAGCAGTAGCGGGAGCCCTCCGGGGAGCGGGGAGCTGTTTTTT | CASSSGSPPGSGELFF
TRBJ1-1 | TRBV6-5 | TRBD1 | TGTGCCAGCAGCGACAGGGGGCTCGGTGAAGCTTTCTTT | CASSDRGLGEAFF
TRBJ1-4 | TRBV27 | NA | TGTGCCAGCAAAACGAGGGAAAAACTGTTTTTT | CASKTREKLFF
TRBJ1-3 | TRBV27 | NA | TGTGCCAGCAGTTTGGCGGGCGGAAACACCATATATTTT | CASSLAGGNTIYF
TRBJ2-7 | TRBV12-3/TRBV12-4 | NA | TGTGCCAGCAGTTTGAGCTCCGGAAGGGTGCAGTACTTC | CASSLSSGRVQYF
TRBJ2-2 | TRBV7-2 | TRBD2 | TGTGCCAGCAGCTGGACTAGCGGGAGATCCGGGGAGCTGTTTTTT | CASSWTSGRSGELFF
TRBJ2-7 | TRBV28 | NA | TGTGCCAGCAGTTTGGTAGCGAGGGAGCAGTACTTC | CASSLVAREQYF
TRBJ1-2 | TRBV12-3/TRBV12-4 | NA | TGTGCCAGCAGGACGGACGCGAACGGCTACACCTTC | CASRTDANGYTF
TRBJ2-1 | TRBV7-6 | TRBD1 | TGTGCCAGCAGCTTAGAGGGCCGGGACAGACCCTTCAATGAGCAGTTCTTC | CASSLEGRDRPFNEQFF
TRBJ2-7 | TRBV5-1 | TRBD2 | TGCGCCAGCAGCTGGATTCCGGGACTAGCGGGAAACGAGCAGTACTTC | CASSWIPGLAGNEQYF
TRBJ2-3 | TRBV9 | TRBD2 | TGTGCCAGCAGCGAACTAGCGCTCATTGGGGATACGCAGTATTTT | CASSELALIGDTQYF
TRBJ2-5 | TRBV5-1 | NA | TGCGCCAGCAGCTTGACAGGGCTAGAGACCCAGTACTTC | CASSLTGLETQYF
TRBJ1-5 | TRBV19 | NA | TGTGCCAGTAGTACCGACTCAGCTCAGCAGCCCCAGCATTTT | CASSTDSAQQPQHF